This is a list of T cell receptor beta chains from one sample in a study of blood T cell repertoires in COVID-19. Assay: immunoSEQ multiplex PCR; the TCRdb copy retains only in-frame clones and omits some. The sample gives about half a million clones, 88% of which show up once; 8% to 9.5% is in the top ten. The source material was PBMCs or T cells enriched from blood (not recorded which). All receptors derive from a woman aged 60-75 years who had recovered from COVID-19. Each CDR3 is given with its conserved first and last residue. D genes are given only for firm matches. The size entry is marked missing in some rows and otherwise reads once, few, many or a size class.

>TRBJ2-7|.|TRBV2|.
TGTGCCAGCAAAAGGGGGTACGAGCAGTACTTC
CASKRGYEQYF
>TRBJ2-7|.|TRBV18|TRBD1
TGTGCCAGCTCACCACCCGGGACAGGGACCCACGAGCAGTACTTC
CASSPPGTGTHEQYF
>TRBJ2-7|.|TRBV7-5|.
TGTGCCAGAAGCCAAGAACGCTCAGACAGGAGCTCCTACGAGCAGTACTTC
CARSQERSDRSSYEQYF
>TRBJ1-4|.|TRBV7-7|TRBD1
TGTGCTAGCAGCTTAGGGGGCTCAACTAATGAAAAACTGTTTTTT
CASSLGGSTNEKLFF
>TRBJ1-1|.|TRBV3-1/TRBV3-2|TRBD1
TGTGCCAGCAGCCAGGTCAGGGGGGATGAAGCTTTCTTT
CASSQVRGDEAFF
>TRBJ2-4|.|TRBV3-1/TRBV3-2|TRBD2
TGTGCCAGCAGCCCCTCGGGACTAGCGGGGGGAAGGAACATTCAGTACTTC
CASSPSGLAGGRNIQYF
>TRBJ1-2|.|TRBV7-8|.
TGTGCCAGCAGCTTAGTGGCCAGGGCGGACTATGGCTACACCTTC
CASSLVARADYGYTF
>TRBJ2-1|.|TRBV29-1|.
TGCAGCGTAGGGGGTGAGCAGTTCTTC
CSVGGEQFF
>TRBJ1-1|.|TRBV7-9|.
TGTGCCAGCAGCTTAGAATTGGTCGGTGAAGCTTTCTTT
CASSLELVGEAFF
>TRBJ2-7|.|TRBV3-1/TRBV3-2|TRBD1
TGTGCCAGCAGCCAAGATCACGGACAGGCCTACGAGCAGTACTTC
CASSQDHGQAYEQYF
>TRBJ1-3|.|TRBV5-1|.
TGCGCCAGCAGCTTGTTCGGGGTCTCTGGAAACACCATATATTTT
CASSLFGVSGNTIYF
>TRBJ1-2|.|TRBV7-2|.
TGTGCCAGCAGCTTGGGGGACACTGGTAACTATGGCTACACCTTC
CASSLGDTGNYGYTF
>TRBJ1-1|.|TRBV29-1|.
TGCAGCGCCCGGATCTTCAGGGGAGTTTTTGAAGCTTTCTTT
CSARIFRGVFEAFF
>TRBJ1-2|.|TRBV29-1|.
TGCAGCGTTGAATGGCTTGGGCTCTATGGCTACACCTTC
CSVEWLGLYGYTF
>TRBJ1-6|.|TRBV6-5|TRBD1
TGTGCCAGCAAGGACAGGGCCTTCTCACTATCACCCCTCCACTTT
CASKDRAFSLSPLHF
>TRBJ1-3|.|TRBV29-1|TRBD1
TGCAGCGCCATCGGACAGGGCCCTGGAAACACCATATATTTT
CSAIGQGPGNTIYF
>TRBJ2-5|.|TRBV3-1/TRBV3-2|TRBD2
TGTGCCAGCAGCCAAGCAGGACTAGCGGGACAAGAGACCCAGTACTTC
CASSQAGLAGQETQYF
>TRBJ1-2|.|TRBV14|.
TGTGCCAGCAGCCAAGAGCCGGGTAATGACTATGGCTACACCTTC
CASSQEPGNDYGYTF
>TRBJ1-2|.|TRBV3-1/TRBV3-2|.
TGTGCCAGCAGCCAAGCCCCGTGGCAGTATCCTAACTATGGCTACACCTTC
CASSQAPWQYPNYGYTF
>TRBJ2-2|.|TRBV10-3|TRBD1
TGTGCCGGGCGACAGGGATACGACACCGGGGAGCTGTTTTTT
CAGRQGYDTGELFF
>TRBJ1-5|.|TRBV2|.
TGTGCCACCCGGTTAGCGGGCAATCAGCCCCAGCATTTT
CATRLAGNQPQHF
>TRBJ1-2|few|TRBV6-6|.
TGTGCCAGCAGTCCATTCTATGGCTACACCTTC
CASSPFYGYTF
>TRBJ1-1|.|TRBV4-1|.
TGCGCCAGCAGCCACCTCCATCGGGTAGACACTGAAGCTTTCTTT
CASSHLHRVDTEAFF
>TRBJ2-7|.|TRBV15|.
TGTGCCACCAGCGGAAACCTGGAGCGAGAGCAGTACTTC
CATSGNLEREQYF
>TRBJ1-3|.|TRBV2|.
TGTGCCAGCTGGACAGTGAGGGGAAACACCATATATTTT
CASWTVRGNTIYF
>TRBJ1-1|.|TRBV11-2|.
TGTGCCAGCAGCTTAATATTTTCTAGGGGAAGGTTTCACACTGAAGCTTTCTTT
CASSLIFSRGRFHTEAFF
>TRBJ2-2|.|TRBV18|TRBD1
TGTGCCAGCTCACCTACGGGACAGGGGGTCACCGGGGAGCTGTTTTTT
CASSPTGQGVTGELFF